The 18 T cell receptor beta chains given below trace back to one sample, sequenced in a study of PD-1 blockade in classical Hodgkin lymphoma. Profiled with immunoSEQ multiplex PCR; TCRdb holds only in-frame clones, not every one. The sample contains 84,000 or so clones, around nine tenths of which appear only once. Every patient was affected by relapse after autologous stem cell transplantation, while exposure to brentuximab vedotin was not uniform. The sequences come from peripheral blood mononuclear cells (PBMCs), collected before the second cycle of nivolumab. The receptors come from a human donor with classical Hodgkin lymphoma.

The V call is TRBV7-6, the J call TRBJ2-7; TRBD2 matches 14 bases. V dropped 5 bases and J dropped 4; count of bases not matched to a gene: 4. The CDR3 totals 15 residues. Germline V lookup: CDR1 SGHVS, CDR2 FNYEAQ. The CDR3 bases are TGTGCCAGCAGCGAAGGACTAGCGGGAGGATACGAGCAGTACTTC. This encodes CASSEGLAGGYEQYF.

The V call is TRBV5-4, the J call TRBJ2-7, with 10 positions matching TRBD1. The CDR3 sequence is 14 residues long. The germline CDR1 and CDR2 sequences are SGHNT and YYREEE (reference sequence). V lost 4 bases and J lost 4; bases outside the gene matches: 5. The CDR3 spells CASSRDRGGYEQYF. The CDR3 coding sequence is TGTGCCAGCAGCCGGGACAGGGGCGGGTACGAGCAGTACTTC.

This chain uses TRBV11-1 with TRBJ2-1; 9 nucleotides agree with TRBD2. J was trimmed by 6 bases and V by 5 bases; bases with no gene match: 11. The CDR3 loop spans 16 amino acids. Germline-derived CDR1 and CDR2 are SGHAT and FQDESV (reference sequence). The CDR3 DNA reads TGTGCCAGCAGCCCCTTTCTAGCGGGAACCGGCAATGAGCAGTTCTTC. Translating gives CASSPFLAGTGNEQFF.

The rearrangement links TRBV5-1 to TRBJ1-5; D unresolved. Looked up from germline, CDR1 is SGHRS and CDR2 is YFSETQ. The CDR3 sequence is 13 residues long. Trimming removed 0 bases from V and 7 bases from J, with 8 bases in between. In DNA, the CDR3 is TGCGCCAGCAGCTTGGACATTGGGCAGCCCCAGCATTTT. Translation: CASSLDIGQPQHF.

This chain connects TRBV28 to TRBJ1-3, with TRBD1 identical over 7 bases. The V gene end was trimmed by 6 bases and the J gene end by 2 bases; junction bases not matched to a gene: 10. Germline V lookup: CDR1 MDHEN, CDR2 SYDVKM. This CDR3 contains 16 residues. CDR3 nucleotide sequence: TGTGCCAGCAGCCCCACACCGGGACAGCCTGGAAACACCATATATTTT. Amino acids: CASSPTPGQPGNTIYF.

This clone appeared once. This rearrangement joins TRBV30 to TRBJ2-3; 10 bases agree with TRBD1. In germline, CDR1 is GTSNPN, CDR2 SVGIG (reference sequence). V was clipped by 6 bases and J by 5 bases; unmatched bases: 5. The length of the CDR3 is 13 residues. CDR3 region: CACSRDRGDTQYF. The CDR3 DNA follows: TGTGCCTGCTCCCGGGACAGGGGAGATACGCAGTATTTT.

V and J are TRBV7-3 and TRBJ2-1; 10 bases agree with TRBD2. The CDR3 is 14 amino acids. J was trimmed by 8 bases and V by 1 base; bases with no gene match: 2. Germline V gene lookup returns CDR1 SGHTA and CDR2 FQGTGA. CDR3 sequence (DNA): TGTGCCAGCAGCTTAAGAAGCGGGAGGGATGAGCAGTTCTTC. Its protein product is CASSLRSGRDEQFF.

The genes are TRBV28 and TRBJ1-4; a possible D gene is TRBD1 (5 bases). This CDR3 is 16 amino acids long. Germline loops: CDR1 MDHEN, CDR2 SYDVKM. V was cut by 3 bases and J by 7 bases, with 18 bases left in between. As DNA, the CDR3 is TGTGCCAGCAGTTTCGGGACCTTAGAAAGGGGTGAAAAACTGTTTTTT. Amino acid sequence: CASSFGTLERGEKLFF.

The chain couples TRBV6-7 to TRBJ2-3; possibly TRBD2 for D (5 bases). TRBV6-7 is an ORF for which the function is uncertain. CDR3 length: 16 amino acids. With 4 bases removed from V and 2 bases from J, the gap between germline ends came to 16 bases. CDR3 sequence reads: CASSSEGPKSTDTQYF. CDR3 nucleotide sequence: TGTGCCAGCAGTTCAGAGGGTCCAAAATCCACAGATACGCAGTATTTT.

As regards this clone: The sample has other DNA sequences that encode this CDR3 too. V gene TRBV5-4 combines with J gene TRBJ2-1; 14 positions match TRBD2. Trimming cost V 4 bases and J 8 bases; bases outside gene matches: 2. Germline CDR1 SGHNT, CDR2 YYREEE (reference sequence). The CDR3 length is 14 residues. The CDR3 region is CASSGTSGRDEQFF. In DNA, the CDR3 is TGTGCCAGCAGCGGGACTAGCGGGAGAGATGAGCAGTTCTTC.

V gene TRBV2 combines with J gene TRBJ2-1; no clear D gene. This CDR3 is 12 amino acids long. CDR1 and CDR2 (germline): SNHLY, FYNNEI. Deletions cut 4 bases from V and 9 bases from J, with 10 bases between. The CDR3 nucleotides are TGTGCCAGCAGTGTTAGTAACATTGAGCAGTTCTTC. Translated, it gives CASSVSNIEQFF.

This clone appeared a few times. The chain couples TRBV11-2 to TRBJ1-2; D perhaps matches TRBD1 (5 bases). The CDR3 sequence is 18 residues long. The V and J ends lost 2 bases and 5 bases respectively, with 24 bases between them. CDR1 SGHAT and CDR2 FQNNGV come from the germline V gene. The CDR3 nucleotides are TGTGCCAGCAGCTTACATCGCGCAAGGACACTCATGGGGTATGGCTACACCTTC. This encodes CASSLHRARTLMGYGYTF.

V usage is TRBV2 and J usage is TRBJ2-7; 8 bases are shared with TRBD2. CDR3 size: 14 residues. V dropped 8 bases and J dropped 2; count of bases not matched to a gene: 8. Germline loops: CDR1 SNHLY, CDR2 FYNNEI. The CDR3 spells CASGTGRATYEQYF. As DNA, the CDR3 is TGTGCCAGCGGGACCGGGAGGGCCACCTACGAGCAGTACTTC.

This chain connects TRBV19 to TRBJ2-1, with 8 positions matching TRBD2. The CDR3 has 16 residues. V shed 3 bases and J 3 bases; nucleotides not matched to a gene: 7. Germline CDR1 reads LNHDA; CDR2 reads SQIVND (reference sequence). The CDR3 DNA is TGTGCCAGTAGTATGCGGAATAGCGGGAACTACAATGAGCAGTTCTTC. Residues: CASSMRNSGNYNEQFF.

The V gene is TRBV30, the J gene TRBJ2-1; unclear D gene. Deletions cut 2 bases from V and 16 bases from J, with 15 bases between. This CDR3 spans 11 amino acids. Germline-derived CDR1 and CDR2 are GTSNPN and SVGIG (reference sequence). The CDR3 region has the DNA TGTGCCTGGAGTCTAGGTAGTCAAGCCTTCTTC. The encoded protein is CAWSLGSQAFF.

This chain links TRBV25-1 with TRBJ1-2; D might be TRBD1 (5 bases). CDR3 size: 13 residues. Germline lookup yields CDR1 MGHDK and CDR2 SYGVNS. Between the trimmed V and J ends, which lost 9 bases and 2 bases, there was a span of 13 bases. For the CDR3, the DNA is TGTGCCAGTTCAACCGGGGCCAACTATGGCTACACCTTC. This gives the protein CASSTGANYGYTF.

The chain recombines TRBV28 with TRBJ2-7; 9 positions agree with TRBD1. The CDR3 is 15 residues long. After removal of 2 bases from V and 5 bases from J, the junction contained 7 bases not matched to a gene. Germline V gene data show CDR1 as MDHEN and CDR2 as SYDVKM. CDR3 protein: CASSLRRDRVHEQYF. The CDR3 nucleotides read TGTGCCAGCAGTTTACGGCGGGACAGGGTCCACGAGCAGTACTTC.

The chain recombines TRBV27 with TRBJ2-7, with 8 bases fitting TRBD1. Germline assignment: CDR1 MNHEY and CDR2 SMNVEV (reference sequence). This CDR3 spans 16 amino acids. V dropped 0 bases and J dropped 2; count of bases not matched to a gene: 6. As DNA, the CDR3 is TGTGCCAGCAGTTTATCAAGGACAGGGTATACCTACGAGCAGTACTTC. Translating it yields CASSLSRTGYTYEQYF.